The rows below give T cell receptor beta chains drawn from one sample of a study of blood T cell repertoires in COVID-19. The protocol was immunoSEQ multiplex PCR, while the TCRdb copy is restricted to in-frame clones and leaves out a portion. The profile shows about 240,000 clones, roughly 90% of them singletons. Specimen: peripheral blood. The receptor set was obtained from a man aged 55 to 69 who had recovered from COVID-19. CDR3s include the opening cysteine and the closing phenylalanine or tryptophan. The order of the fields is D gene, clone size, J gene, V gene, CDR3 DNA, CDR3 protein. A D gene is named only where the DNA matches it firmly. Some rows have no size entry. The others give once, few or many, or a class for an expanded clone.

- once TRBJ1-6 TRBV27 TGTGCCAGCAGGGGGGGACTTTATTCACCCCTCCACTTT CASRGGLYSPLHF
TRBD1 - TRBJ1-2 TRBV24-1 TGTGCCACCAGTGAGGACAAAGAGGGGGCCTATGGCTACACCTTC CATSEDKEGAYGYTF
TRBD1 - TRBJ1-1 TRBV18 TGTGCCAGCTCTATCGCCCCACCACAGGGGGCGAAAACTGAAGCTTTCTTT CASSIAPPQGAKTEAFF
TRBD1 - TRBJ2-2 TRBV3-1/TRBV3-2 TGTGCCAGCAGCCAAGGCAGGGGGCGAACCGGGGAGCTGTTTTTT CASSQGRGRTGELFF
- - TRBJ2-7 TRBV11-2 TGTGCCAGCGTTAACAGGGAGCTCGGGGCCTACGAGCAGTACTTC CASVNRELGAYEQYF
TRBD2 - TRBJ2-2 TRBV3-1/TRBV3-2 TGTGCCAGCAGCCAAGGCTGGGGGGGACTAGCGGGGTCCACCGGGGAGCTGTTTTTT CASSQGWGGLAGSTGELFF
- - TRBJ2-5 TRBV5-1 TGCGCCAGCAGCTTGGGACACACTCAAGAGACCCAGTACTTC CASSLGHTQETQYF
TRBD1 - TRBJ1-6 TRBV5-5 TGTGCCAGCAGCTTAGGACAGGGAATTTCACCCCTCCACTTT CASSLGQGISPLHF
- - TRBJ2-5 TRBV7-9 TGTGCCAGCAGCCCAAATTCAGGGATTCAAGAGACCCAGTACTTC CASSPNSGIQETQYF
TRBD2 - TRBJ2-3 TRBV7-7 TGTGCCAGCAGCTTAGGAACTAGCGGGGGGGCCACAGATACGCAGTATTTT CASSLGTSGGATDTQYF
- - TRBJ2-3 TRBV3-1/TRBV3-2 TGTGCCAGCAGTCGACCTAGGACAGCCGGCACAGATACGCAGTATTTT CASSRPRTAGTDTQYF
TRBD1 - TRBJ1-5 TRBV11-2 TGTGCCAGCAGCTACCGGGACAGGGGGCGGTGGGACAATCAGCCCCAGCATTTT CASSYRDRGRWDNQPQHF
- - TRBJ1-6 TRBV18 TGTGCCAGCTCACCTGCTCCCGGGGTGGGTTCACCCCTCCACTTT CASSPAPGVGSPLHF
TRBD1 once TRBJ1-2 TRBV2 TGTGCCAGCAGTTCCAGGGGGCGAATGTCTAACTATGGCTACACCTTC CASSSRGRMSNYGYTF
- once TRBJ2-1 TRBV9 TGTGCCAGCAGCGAGGGACTCCGCAATGAGCAGTTCTTC CASSEGLRNEQFF
- - TRBJ2-3 TRBV3-1/TRBV3-2 TGTGCCAGCAGCGACTACAGCCTCACAGATACGCAGTATTTT CASSDYSLTDTQYF
TRBD1 - TRBJ1-5 TRBV24-1 TGTGCCACCAGTGACGCGGGACAGCTCAATCAGCCCCAGCATTTT CATSDAGQLNQPQHF
- few TRBJ1-2 TRBV12-1 TGTGCCAGCAGCGGGGGGAAGGGCCCTCTCTGGGGCTACACCTTC CASSGGKGPLWGYTF
TRBD1 - TRBJ2-3 TRBV5-1 TGCGCCAGCAGCTTACAGGGGGTCTCCAGCACAGATACGCAGTATTTT CASSLQGVSSTDTQYF
TRBD1 - TRBJ1-1 TRBV2 TGTGCCAGCAGGCGGACAGGACTTATGAACACTGAAGCTTTCTTT CASRRTGLMNTEAFF
- once TRBJ1-3 TRBV5-6 TGTGCCAGCAGTCGAGGGCGGAACACCATATATTTT CASSRGRNTIYF
- - TRBJ2-2 TRBV4-2 TGTGCCAGCAGCCAAGAGTCCACACGGAACACCGGGGAGCTGTTTTTT CASSQESTRNTGELFF
TRBD1 - TRBJ1-3 TRBV18 TGTGCCAGCTCACCACTGACAGGGGGCACTGGAAACACCATATATTTT CASSPLTGGTGNTIYF
- - TRBJ2-6 TRBV4-1 TGCGCCAGCAGCCAAGGGGGCGCACCCATCGCTGGGGCCAACGTCCTGACTTTC CASSQGGAPIAGANVLTF
- once TRBJ1-2 TRBV5-1 TGCGCCAGCGGAGCAGGGGATAACTATGGCTACACCTTC CASGAGDNYGYTF
TRBD1 - TRBJ2-2 TRBV10-3 TGTGCCATCGGGATGGACAGGGGAGACGGGGAGCTGTTTTTT CAIGMDRGDGELFF
TRBD1 - TRBJ2-1 TRBV7-9 TGTGCCAGCAGTGACAGGGTCGGGTCCTACAATGAGCAGTTCTTC CASSDRVGSYNEQFF
TRBD2 - TRBJ2-1 TRBV6-5 TGTGCCAGCGTTAGAGCGGGGGCTCCCTCCAATGAGCAGTTCTTC CASVRAGAPSNEQFF
TRBD1 - TRBJ1-6 TRBV5-1 TGCGCCAGCAGCTTGGACTGGGACAGGGGGAGATCACCCCTCCACTTT CASSLDWDRGRSPLHF
- - TRBJ2-6 TRBV3-1/TRBV3-2 TGTGCCAGCAGCCAAGATATTTATCCCCTCTCTGGGGCCAACGTCCTGACTTTC CASSQDIYPLSGANVLTF
- once TRBJ1-1 TRBV5-8 TGTGCCAGCAGCCCGCGCTACAGGCAACACCCTGAAGCTTTCTTT CASSPRYRQHPEAFF
TRBD1 - TRBJ1-2 TRBV2 TGTGCCAGCATCGTGGACAGGGGGCTGCTACTAGCTAACTATGGCTACACCTTC CASIVDRGLLLANYGYTF
- once TRBJ1-4 TRBV9 TGTGCCAGCAGCGGAGCGGACGGACCTAATGAAAAACTGTTTTTT CASSGADGPNEKLFF
- - TRBJ2-3 TRBV5-6 TGTGCCAGCAGCACAAAGGCGGCAGTCAGGCAGTATTTT CASSTKAAVRQYF
- - TRBJ1-6 TRBV6-5 TGTGCCAGCAGAGGACTTAATTCACCCCTCCACTTT CASRGLNSPLHF
- - TRBJ2-1 TRBV18 TGTGCCAGCTCACCAGGGGGGGCTATGTTAAATGAGCAGTTCTTC CASSPGGAMLNEQFF
TRBD1 - TRBJ2-2 TRBV5-4 TGTGCCAGCAGCTTGGGACAGGGAATTATGACCGGGGAGCTGTTTTTT CASSLGQGIMTGELFF